This paragraph reports one T cell receptor (beta chain). Germline values: CDR1 LGHNA, CDR2 YSLEER. Trimming pared 5 bases from V and 5 bases from J, leaving 9 bases between. The CDR3 is 12 residues long. These data come from a study of T cell changes during pregnancy in multiple sclerosis. Libraries were prepared by immunoSEQ multiplex PCR; TCRdb keeps only in-frame clonotypes and omits some of them. The sample lists over 3,000 clones, under 90% occurring once. This chain uses TRBV4-3 with TRBJ1-1, with D possibly TRBD1 on 6 matching bases. This material consisted of CD8+ T cells from peripheral blood mononuclear cells, taken in the first trimester of pregnancy. The sequence was obtained from a female donor in good health, enrolled as a control in a pregnancy study. CDR3 in amino acids: CASSEGDTEAFF. The CDR3 coding sequence is TGCGCCAGCAGCGAGGGGGATACTGAAGCTTTCTTT.